Presented here are 21 T cell receptor beta chains from one specimen sequenced in a study of T cell responses to AZD1222 COVID-19 vaccine (dated by TCRdb to the early 2020s). The time point tag for this specimen amounts to: about 28 days (+/-7) after the second vaccine dose. The library was made by the immunoSEQ multiplex PCR assay. TCRdb took this table from immuneACCESS and kept in-frame rearrangements with V and J called. Such tables lack part of the clones; where checked against another copy, unresolved V genes explain under half of the gap, and the rest is unexplained. Recorded for this sample are 90,000 to 120,000 clones; around 90% of them occurred a single time. The top ten clonotypes cover about 6.6% of the sample. The sample consisted of peripheral blood, taken 28 days after the second AZD1222 dose. Receptors originate from an adult who received the AZD1222 COVID-19 vaccine.

The CDR3 sequence is CASSYYEQYF. CDR3 nucleotide sequence: TGTGCCAGCAGTTACTACGAGCAGTACTTC. The chain has TRBV6-5 and TRBJ2-7; D gene uncertain. Trimming removed 1 base at V and 5 bases at J, with 0 bases between. This CDR3 is 10 amino acids long. Per the germline V gene, CDR1 is MNHEY and CDR2 is SVGAGI.

This chain joins TRBV6-6 and TRBJ1-5; no clear D gene. This CDR3 region has 13 residues. CDR1 and CDR2 (germline): MNHNY, SVGAGI (reference sequence). V lost 2 bases and J lost 2, with 4 bases in between. The CDR3 loop reads CASSYSRNQPQHF. The DNA of the CDR3 is TGTGCCAGCAGTTACAGCCGCAATCAGCCCCAGCATTTT.

This chain uses TRBV10-1 with TRBJ1-1; 8 bases map to TRBD1. The CDR3 totals 12 residues. Germline-derived CDR1 and CDR2 are WNHNN and SYGVQD (reference sequence). V shed 4 bases, J shed 6 bases, and the junction held 1 base outside the gene matches. This CDR3 is CASSGTGSEAFF. The CDR3 DNA reads as TGCGCCAGCAGTGGGACAGGGTCTGAAGCTTTCTTT.

This chain links TRBV19 with TRBJ1-5; D might be TRBD1 (5 bases). Trimming left V 7 bases short and J 5 bases short, with 12 bases between. Per germline, CDR1 LNHDA and CDR2 SQIVND (reference sequence). The length of the CDR3 is 13 residues. The CDR3 is CASTLGTYQPQHF. The DNA for the CDR3 is TGTGCCAGTACCCTGGGGACCTATCAGCCCCAGCATTTT.

The V and J genes are TRBV28 and TRBJ2-7; either TRBD1 or TRBD2 may supply D (6 bases each). This CDR3 region has 15 residues. V was trimmed by 6 bases and J by 0 bases, leaving 15 bases between them. Germline V gene sequence: CDR1 MDHEN, CDR2 SYDVKM. The CDR3 DNA follows: TGTGCCAGCAGCCCCCGAGGGGGGCTCTCCTACGAGCAGTACTTC. Amino acid sequence: CASSPRGGLSYEQYF.

This chain connects TRBV27 to TRBJ2-7, with D perhaps matching TRBD1 (5 bases). This CDR3 comprises 15 residues. Deletions cut 1 base from V and 6 bases from J, with 16 bases between. Germline CDR1 is MNHEY and CDR2 is SMNVEV (reference sequence). This CDR3 reads CASSLLGQGSREQYF. The CDR3, as DNA: TGTGCCAGCAGTTTATTGGGGCAGGGAAGTCGCGAGCAGTACTTC.

The rearrangement joins TRBV7-9 to TRBJ2-3, with 9 bases matching TRBD2. The CDR3 runs 18 residues. With 1 base clipped from V and 4 bases from J, the junction kept 12 bases outside the gene matches. The germline V gene has CDR1 SEHNR and CDR2 FQNEAQ (reference sequence). The CDR3 nucleotides are TGTGCCAGCAGCTTAGTGGCGGGAGGGCCCCTGGGCGCAGATACGCAGTATTTT. Protein sequence: CASSLVAGGPLGADTQYF.

The chain links TRBV7-9 to TRBJ2-3; D remains ambiguous. Trimming pared 2 bases from V and 0 bases from J, leaving 3 bases between. In germline, CDR1 is SEHNR, CDR2 FQNEAQ (reference sequence). This CDR3 spans 13 amino acids. The CDR3 DNA follows: TGTGCCAGCAGCTTACAAAGCACAGATACGCAGTATTTT. This gives the protein CASSLQSTDTQYF.

V and J are TRBV10-3 and TRBJ2-7; 9 bases are shared with TRBD1. With 5 bases clipped from V and 1 base from J, the junction kept 3 bases outside the gene matches. The germline CDR1 and CDR2 sequences are ENHRY and SYGVKD. The CDR3 has 14 residues. The CDR3 coding sequence is TGTGCCATCAGTCCGGGACAGGGTTCCTACGAGCAGTACTTC. Translating it yields CAISPGQGSYEQYF.

This sequence joins TRBV7-6 and TRBJ1-6; D not resolved. The V gene's germline CDR1 is SGHVS and CDR2 FNYEAQ. V gave up 2 bases and J gave up 7 bases, with 6 bases separating them. There are 13 residues in the CDR3. The CDR3 DNA reads as TGTGCCAGCAGCTTAAAACAGAATTCACCCCTCCACTTT. As protein: CASSLKQNSPLHF. The variable domain in full, with the rest retrieved from reference TRBV7-6 and TRBJ1-6, is GAGVSQSPRYKVTKRGQDVALRCDPISGHVSLYWYRQALGQGPEFLTYFNYEAQQDKSGLPNDRFSAERPEGSISTLTIQRTEQRDSAMYRCASSLKQNSPLHFGNGTRLTVT.

The J gene is TRBJ2-3, the V gene TRBV24-1; TRBD2 aligns across 12 bases. Germline assignment: CDR1 KGHDR and CDR2 SFDVKD. V was clipped by 3 bases and J by 0 bases; unmatched bases: 6. The length of the CDR3 is 18 residues. CDR3 amino acids: CATSDTGLAGSSTDTQYF. The CDR3 DNA reads as TGTGCCACCAGTGATACTGGACTAGCGGGGTCAAGCACAGATACGCAGTATTTT.

This chain joins TRBV28 and TRBJ1-1; D possibly corresponds to TRBD1 (5 bases). Germline CDR1 and CDR2: MDHEN and SYDVKM. The CDR3 is made up of 14 amino acids. V gave up 7 bases and J gave up 1 base, with 13 bases separating them. Here the CDR3 DNA reads TGTGCCAGCAAGCCCGGGACTGGGAACACTGAAGCTTTCTTT. Translated: CASKPGTGNTEAFF.

V is TRBV19 and J is TRBJ2-1; 12 nucleotides match TRBD2. The ends lost 10 bases at V and 4 bases at J; junction bases unmatched: 5. Germline V gene data show CDR1 as LNHDA and CDR2 as SQIVND (reference sequence). The CDR3 runs to 14 residues. CDR3 amino acids: CATKTSGGYNEQFF. In DNA, the CDR3 is TGTGCCACCAAGACTAGCGGGGGTTACAATGAGCAGTTCTTC.

The genes are TRBV3-1 (or the pseudogene TRBV3-2) and TRBJ2-7; D not resolved. This CDR3 has 14 amino acids. V was cut by 0 bases and J by 3 bases, with 9 bases left in between. From germline, CDR1 is LGHDT and CDR2 YNNKEL (reference sequence). The CDR3 DNA reads TGTGCCAGCAGCCAAGATGGCAGAAACTACGAGCAGTACTTC. Encoded protein: CASSQDGRNYEQYF.

The chain combines TRBV7-2 with TRBJ2-3; D might be TRBD2 (5 bases). CDR1 is SGHTA, CDR2 FQGNSA, per germline. V lost 4 bases and J 4 bases, leaving 9 bases between the germline ends. CDR3 length: 13 amino acids. The CDR3 coding sequence is TGTGCCAGCAGCTCACTAGACGCAGATACGCAGTATTTT. Its protein product is CASSSLDADTQYF.

The chain joins TRBV30 to TRBJ1-5; D ambiguous. The ends were cut back, 1 base at V and 0 bases at J, with 7 bases in the middle. CDR1 GTSNPN and CDR2 SVGIG come from the germline V gene (reference sequence). The CDR3 runs to 14 residues. The CDR3 DNA is TGTGCCTGGAGTGGGGATTATAGCAATCAGCCCCAGCATTTT. It codes for CAWSGDYSNQPQHF.

V usage is TRBV29-1 and J usage is TRBJ1-2; D gene unclear. V lost 3 bases and J 8 bases, leaving 16 bases between the germline ends. Germline CDR1 and CDR2: SQVTM and ANQGSEA. The CDR3 is 13 amino acids. The chain's CDR3 is CSVDGREIKGYTF. CDR3 nucleotide sequence: TGCAGCGTTGACGGTAGGGAGATTAAAGGCTACACCTTC.

V gene TRBV5-4 combines with J gene TRBJ1-6, with 7 bases lining up with TRBD1. V shed 3 bases and J 0 bases; nucleotides not matched to a gene: 6. The CDR3 sequence is 17 residues long. Germline CDR1 and CDR2: SGHNT and YYREEE (reference sequence). The CDR3 is CASSSGTEFSYNSPLHF. CDR3 bases: TGTGCCAGCAGCTCCGGGACAGAATTCTCCTATAATTCACCCCTCCACTTT.

V gene TRBV9 combines with J gene TRBJ2-2; the D gene is possibly TRBD1 (5 bases). The V gene's germline CDR1 is SGDLS and CDR2 YYNGEE. CDR3 length: 15 amino acids. V dropped 0 bases and J dropped 1 base, with 7 bases sitting between them. Here the CDR3 reads CASSVGGWNTGELFF. In DNA, the CDR3 is TGTGCCAGCAGCGTAGGGGGCTGGAACACCGGGGAGCTGTTTTTT.

The chain is built from TRBV2 and TRBJ2-1; D is ambiguous. CDR3 length equals 15 residues. V lost 5 bases to trimming and J lost 0 bases, with 11 bases between them. Germline V gene lookup returns CDR1 SNHLY and CDR2 FYNNEI. The CDR3 nucleotides read TGTGCCAGCAGTCCTCTGGGTAGCTCCTACAATGAGCAGTTCTTC. Protein product: CASSPLGSSYNEQFF.

The chain combines TRBV6-5 with TRBJ2-5; possibly TRBD1 for D (6 bases). CDR3 length: 13 residues. Trimming shortened V by 6 bases and J by 1 base, and 9 bases separated the two germline ends. The V gene's germline CDR1 is MNHEY and CDR2 SVGAGI. CDR3 sequence: CASRGAPQETQYF. In DNA, the CDR3 is TGTGCCAGCAGGGGGGCTCCCCAAGAGACCCAGTACTTC.